This TCR beta chain emerged from a study of blood T cell repertoires in COVID-19. Study-wide context: The United States, Italy and Spain were the sources of the acute and convalescent COVID-19 samples.

Authors' methods: The assay estimated nucleated cells by amplifying reference gene primers. The method was immunoSEQ multiplex PCR; TCRdb's version includes in-frame clones alone and lacks a portion of them. That table furnishes V, J and clone size, whereas the DNA furnished D and trimming. The sample includes roughly 77,000 clones, over 80% of them seen just once. Deletions cut 6 bases from V and 8 bases from J, with 25 bases between. Per the germline V gene, CDR1 is SGHDT and CDR2 is YYEEEE. The CDR3 has 16 residues. The TCR sequence derives from a woman aged 80 or over with active COVID-19. Sequenced: peripheral blood. The V gene is TRBV5-6, the J gene TRBJ2-3; possibly TRBD2 for D (6 bases). CDR3 bases: TGTGCCAGCACCCTCGAAACTAGCCGGCTTGCAGGTACGCAGTATTTT. Residues: CASTLETSRLAGTQYF.